The rows below give T cell receptor beta chains drawn from one sample of a study of blood T cell repertoires in COVID-19. Produced via immunoSEQ multiplex PCR; TCRdb's table is partial and in-frame only. The data contain 180,000 or so clones, roughly 86% of them singletons. The sample taken for sequencing was peripheral blood. The source of these receptors is a man between 65 and 80 years old with acute or convalescent COVID-19. Both conserved end residues are part of each CDR3. The D gene is left open where the match is weak.

j_call v_call d_call cdr3_aa cdr3_nt
TRBJ2-2 TRBV7-6 TRBD1 CASSLNRQGYSGELFF TGTGCCAGCAGCCTTAATAGACAGGGGTATTCCGGGGAGCTGTTTTTT
TRBJ2-7 TRBV6-2/TRBV6-3 TRBD1 CASSYTGQGYEQYF TGTGCCAGCAGTTATACGGGACAGGGCTACGAGCAGTACTTC
TRBJ1-5 TRBV15 . CATSRNRQYSNQPQHF TGTGCCACCAGCAGAAATAGACAGTATAGCAATCAGCCCCAGCATTTT
TRBJ2-3 TRBV28 . CASSLRGITDTQYF TGTGCCAGCAGTTTACGGGGTATCACAGATACGCAGTATTTT
TRBJ1-2 TRBV19 . CASSIRQALYGYTF TGTGCCAGTAGTATTAGACAGGCCCTCTATGGCTACACCTTC
TRBJ1-6 TRBV18 TRBD1 CASSSIEGADNSPLHF TGTGCCAGCTCATCAATCGAGGGGGCCGATAATTCACCCCTCCACTTT
TRBJ2-7 TRBV28 TRBD2 CASPLGASGRARGEQYF TGTGCCAGCCCTCTCGGGGCTAGCGGGAGGGCCCGAGGCGAGCAGTACTTC
TRBJ2-1 TRBV11-2 TRBD2 CASSQALAGGPYEQFF TGTGCCAGCAGCCAAGCCCTAGCGGGAGGGCCTTATGAGCAGTTCTTC
TRBJ1-5 TRBV10-3 . CAIRGLINQPQHF TGTGCCATCAGAGGACTTATCAATCAGCCCCAGCATTTT
TRBJ1-5 TRBV28 . CASSLWGTGLNQPQHF TGTGCCAGCAGTTTATGGGGTACAGGCCTAAATCAGCCCCAGCATTTT
TRBJ1-3 TRBV7-9 . CASSLEGPGNTIYF TGTGCCAGCAGCTTAGAGGGGCCGGGAAACACCATATATTTT
TRBJ2-7 TRBV20-1 . CSARARREQYF TGCAGTGCTAGGGCCAGGAGGGAGCAGTACTTC
TRBJ2-1 TRBV5-5 . CASSFGLGNEQFF TGTGCCAGCAGCTTCGGGTTAGGCAATGAGCAGTTCTTC
TRBJ1-4 TRBV28 . CASSPARHSGKLFF TGTGCCAGCAGCCCAGCCAGACATTCCGGAAAACTGTTTTTT
TRBJ2-5 TRBV9 TRBD1 CASSVGDPGQGVTQYF TGTGCCAGCAGCGTAGGGGATCCGGGACAGGGGGTGACCCAGTACTTC
TRBJ2-7 TRBV9 TRBD1 CASSGQGVFDEQYF TGTGCCAGCAGCGGACAGGGGGTCTTTGACGAGCAGTACTTC